One and the same sample provided the 13 T cell receptor beta chains below, sequenced in a study of T cell responses to AZD1222 COVID-19 vaccine. The protocol was immunoSEQ multiplex PCR, while the TCRdb copy is restricted to in-frame clones and leaves out a portion. The sample contains about 110,000 clones, roughly 90% of which appear only once. This material consisted of peripheral blood, taken on day 0 of AZD1222 vaccination. The receptors were gathered from an adult in good health.

This clone was detected only once. The V and J genes are TRBV27 and TRBJ1-4; TRBD1 aligns across 8 bases. Germline loops: CDR1 MNHEY, CDR2 SMNVEV (reference sequence). The CDR3 has 18 amino acids. V lost 1 base and J lost 0; bases outside the gene matches: 7. The CDR3 coding sequence is TGTGCCAGCAGTTTATGGACAGGGAGTCCTACAACTAATGAAAAACTGTTTTTT. This encodes CASSLWTGSPTTNEKLFF.

The chain links TRBV7-9 to TRBJ1-4, with D uncertain. The germline V and J ends were trimmed by 5 bases and 4 bases, with 11 bases remaining between them. Germline CDR1 reads SEHNR; CDR2 reads FQNEAQ (reference sequence). This CDR3 is 14 amino acids long. This CDR3 reads CASSLLSGNEKLFF. As DNA, the CDR3 is TGTGCCAGCAGCCTTTTAAGCGGTAATGAAAAACTGTTTTTT.

This clone was seen a few times. This sequence joins TRBV28 and TRBJ1-3; D not certain. Germline CDR1 reads MDHEN; CDR2 reads SYDVKM. The CDR3 is 13 residues long. Trimming cost V 7 bases and J 4 bases, with 11 bases left between them. The CDR3 protein is CASKVPGGNTIYF. The CDR3 DNA follows: TGTGCCAGCAAAGTCCCGGGAGGAAACACCATATATTTT.

This rearrangement joins TRBV5-1 to TRBJ2-1; D call uncertain. The ends were cut back, 3 bases at V and 1 base at J, with 11 bases in the middle. The CDR3 sequence is 15 residues long. Germline V lookup: CDR1 SGHRS, CDR2 YFSETQ. CDR3 sequence reads: CASSSTGLSYNEQFF. The CDR3 bases are TGCGCCAGCAGCTCGACCGGGTTGTCCTACAATGAGCAGTTCTTC.

The chain's CDR3 is CAAIGGGRGYGYTF. Written as DNA, the CDR3 is TGTGCAGCGATCGGGGGAGGTAGGGGCTATGGCTACACCTTC. V usage is TRBV6-5 and J usage is TRBJ1-2; a possible D gene is TRBD1 (5 bases). CDR1 MNHEY and CDR2 SVGAGI come from the germline V gene. This CDR3 comprises 14 residues.

The chain couples TRBV27 to TRBJ2-7, with D possibly matching TRBD1 (6 bases). The CDR3 covers 13 residues. Trimming left V 6 bases short and J 5 bases short, with 14 bases between. Germline V gene sequence: CDR1 MNHEY, CDR2 SMNVEV (reference sequence). CDR3 DNA: TGTGCCAGCAGCACTCATGACAGGCACGAGCAGTACTTC. It encodes CASSTHDRHEQYF.

The chain employs TRBV28 and TRBJ2-3; tentatively, D is TRBD1 or TRBD2 (6 bases each). The CDR3 is 14 amino acids. The germline V gene has CDR1 MDHEN and CDR2 SYDVKM. Trimming removed 7 bases at V and 2 bases at J, with 13 bases between. The CDR3 sequence is CASTTGDNTDTQYF. CDR3 sequence (DNA): TGTGCCAGCACCACGGGGGACAACACAGATACGCAGTATTTT.

The rearrangement links TRBV19 to TRBJ1-2, with 10 bases matching TRBD1. Germline V gene lookup returns CDR1 LNHDA and CDR2 SQIVND (reference sequence). The V and J ends lost 8 bases and 2 bases, in that order; junction bases with no gene match: 8. The CDR3 contains 15 residues. The CDR3 DNA is TGTGCCAGTCGTCAGCCGGGACAGGGGAACTATGGCTACACCTTC. Translation gives CASRQPGQGNYGYTF.

The chain carries TRBV4-3 and TRBJ2-7; 13 bases are shared with TRBD2. The J segment lost 3 bases and the V segment lost 5 bases, leaving 4 bases of the junction unmatched. Per germline, CDR1 LGHNA and CDR2 YSLEER. This CDR3 contains 15 residues. The CDR3 bases are TGCGCCAGCAGCAGCGGACTAGCGGGAGTCTACGAGCAGTACTTC. Encoded protein: CASSSGLAGVYEQYF.

The chain couples TRBV3-1 (or the pseudogene TRBV3-2) to TRBJ2-3; TRBD2 matches 11 bases. J lost 5 bases, V lost 2 bases, and 6 bases had no gene match. CDR1 is LGHDT, CDR2 YNNKEL, per germline (reference sequence). The length of the CDR3 is 16 residues. The CDR3 DNA sequence: TGTGCCAGCAGCCAACTGACTAGCGGGAAGGGAGATACGCAGTATTTT. It specifies CASSQLTSGKGDTQYF.

The CDR3 is CASSQAAGFTEAFF. CDR3 DNA sequence: TGCGCCAGCAGCCAAGCTGCGGGTTTCACTGAAGCTTTCTTT. The chain recombines TRBV4-1 with TRBJ1-1; unclear D gene. Germline V gene lookup returns CDR1 MGHRA and CDR2 YSYEKL. The V gene lost 1 base and the J gene lost 4 bases, with 10 bases spanning the gap. The CDR3 is 14 residues long.

This chain links TRBV11-2 with TRBJ2-7, with D possibly matching TRBD1 (6 bases). This CDR3 contains 14 residues. The V end was cut by 5 bases, the J end by 7 bases, with 18 bases between. Per the germline V gene, CDR1 is SGHAT and CDR2 is FQNNGV. Here the CDR3 reads CASSGGLFPEEQYF. For the CDR3, the DNA is TGTGCCAGCAGCGGGGGCCTTTTCCCGGAGGAGCAGTACTTC.

The J gene is TRBJ1-2, the V gene TRBV7-9, with 7 bases fitting TRBD1. Trimming cost V 4 bases and J 2 bases; bases outside gene matches: 4. The CDR3 loop spans 14 amino acids. The germline gives CDR1 SEHNR, CDR2 FQNEAQ (reference sequence). The DNA of the CDR3 is TGTGCCAGCAGCTCCAGGGGGGGGAACTATGGCTACACCTTC. It yields the protein CASSSRGGNYGYTF.